These 15 T cell receptor beta chains were all obtained from the same sample, sequenced in a study of technical replicates of blood from a few donors (dated by TCRdb to 2016 to 2017). The library was prepared using the immunoSEQ multiplex PCR assay. Imported from immuneACCESS, the table was reduced by TCRdb to in-frame sequences with V and J called. These copies leave out some clones; in studies compared against another copy, an unresolved V gene accounts for under half, and the cause of the remainder is not known. The sample includes more than 70,000 clones, with about 93% observed a single time. Approximately 0.27% of the sample rests with the top ten. The sequencing input was T cells isolated from PBMCs. The source of these receptors is a human donor in good health.

The gene calls are TRBV7-8 and TRBJ2-2; D perhaps matches TRBD1 (6 bases). The CDR3 contains 19 residues. The V end was cut by 3 bases, the J end by 1 base, with 21 bases between. The germline V gene has CDR1 SGHVS and CDR2 FQNEAQ. CDR3: CASSFYLEGQQGNTGELFF. In DNA form, the CDR3 reads TGTGCCAGCAGCTTTTATCTTGAAGGCCAACAGGGGAACACCGGGGAGCTGTTTTTT.

The chain couples TRBV7-2 to TRBJ2-3; 7 bases fit TRBD2. In germline, CDR1 is SGHTA, CDR2 FQGNSA. V was pared by 5 bases and J by 1 base, with 3 bases of the junction left unmatched. The length of the CDR3 is 14 residues. As DNA, the CDR3 is TGTGCCAGCAGCGGGAGGGTGGGCACAGATACGCAGTATTTT. Encoded protein: CASSGRVGTDTQYF.

V and J are TRBV29-1 and TRBJ1-2, with 11 bases matching TRBD1. CDR1 and CDR2 from the germline V gene are SQVTM and ANQGSEA. The CDR3 is made up of 14 amino acids. Unmatched junction bases numbered 9, after V lost 5 bases and J lost 7 bases. Here the CDR3 reads CSVHPGQGVSGYTF. CDR3 bases: TGCAGCGTTCACCCGGGACAGGGGGTATCTGGCTACACCTTC.

V and J are TRBV28 and TRBJ2-7; the D gene is possibly TRBD2 (5 bases). The germline CDR1 and CDR2 sequences are MDHEN and SYDVKM. V lost 8 bases and J lost 2, with 19 bases in between. The CDR3 spans 15 residues. This CDR3 reads CASCSVRGQTYEQYF. The CDR3 DNA reads as TGTGCCAGCTGTTCGGTACGAGGGCAGACCTACGAGCAGTACTTC.

V usage is TRBV6-5 and J usage is TRBJ1-6; possible D gene TRBD1, 5 bases. CDR1 MNHEY and CDR2 SVGAGI come from the germline V gene. The V and J ends lost 8 bases and 7 bases respectively, with 12 bases between them. The CDR3 has 13 amino acids. The CDR3 here is CASRQQVNSPLHF. CDR3 sequence (DNA): TGTGCCAGCCGACAGCAAGTAAATTCACCCCTCCACTTT.

This clone was seen once. The rearrangement uses TRBV2 and TRBJ2-1; no reliable D call. V lost 3 bases and J 7 bases, leaving 16 bases between the germline ends. Germline values: CDR1 SNHLY, CDR2 FYNNEI. The CDR3 length is 15 residues. The CDR3 spells CASSEDDSTDNEQFF. DNA of the CDR3: TGTGCCAGCAGTGAGGATGACTCCACTGATAATGAGCAGTTCTTC.

V and J are TRBV5-4 and TRBJ1-1, with 9 bases lining up with TRBD1. Germline values: CDR1 SGHNT, CDR2 YYREEE (reference sequence). The length of the CDR3 is 14 residues. The V and J ends lost 2 bases and 4 bases, in that order; junction bases with no gene match: 3. CDR3 coding DNA: TGTGCCAGCAGCTTAGACAGGGGGGGCACTGAAGCTTTCTTT. This sequence encodes CASSLDRGGTEAFF.

V and J are TRBV5-1 and TRBJ2-7, with TRBD2 matching over 9 bases. Germline CDR1 SGHRS, CDR2 YFSETQ. The CDR3 has 15 amino acids. The junction had 3 bases not matched to a gene; V was cut back by 0 bases and J by 2 bases. The CDR3 here is CASSLGLADTYEQYF. The CDR3 DNA reads TGCGCCAGCAGCTTGGGACTAGCGGATACCTACGAGCAGTACTTC.

This rearrangement joins TRBV6-1 to TRBJ1-2, with unresolved D. The CDR3 covers 12 residues. Germline V lookup: CDR1 MNHNS, CDR2 SASEGT. Trimming removed 7 bases from V and 5 bases from J, with 11 bases in between. The CDR3 here is CASIGDSYGYTF. The CDR3 nucleotides are TGTGCCAGCATCGGGGATTCGTATGGCTACACCTTC.

The chain uses TRBV19 and TRBJ1-5, with a tentative D call TRBD1 (6 bases). Trimming cost V 11 bases and J 3 bases, with 17 bases left between them. The germline gives CDR1 LNHDA, CDR2 SQIVND (reference sequence). CDR3 length: 14 residues. CDR3 residues: CAGSKTGYNQPQHF. The CDR3 DNA is TGTGCCGGGTCAAAGACAGGCTACAATCAGCCCCAGCATTTT.

The genes are TRBV7-2 and TRBJ2-3; D is perhaps TRBD2 (6 bases). The CDR3 has 14 residues. Trimming stripped 5 bases from V and 2 bases from J, with 11 bases between. Germline-derived CDR1 and CDR2 are SGHTA and FQGNSA. Here the CDR3 DNA reads TGTGCCAGCAGCCCCCGGGACTTCACAGATACGCAGTATTTT. Protein sequence: CASSPRDFTDTQYF.

The genes are TRBV7-3 and TRBJ2-5; unclear D gene. V gave up 5 bases and J gave up 2 bases, with 12 bases separating them. The CDR3 runs to 14 residues. Germline loops: CDR1 SGHTA, CDR2 FQGTGA. The CDR3 coding sequence is TGTGCCAGCAGCCACAACAACAGACAAGAGACCCAGTACTTC. Translating gives CASSHNNRQETQYF. Full variable domain (remainder filled in from reference TRBV7-3 and TRBJ2-5): GAGVSQTPSNKVTEKGKYVELRCDPISGHTALYWYRQSLGQGPEFLIYFQGTGAADDSGLPNDRFFAVRPEGSVSTLKIQRTERGDSAVYLCASSHNNRQETQYFGPGTRLLVL.

This clone appeared a single time. The chain couples TRBV15 to TRBJ2-5, with 8 positions matching TRBD2. Germline CDR1 LNHNV, CDR2 YYDKDF (reference sequence). With 0 bases clipped from V and 5 bases from J, the junction kept 5 bases outside the gene matches. The CDR3 runs to 15 residues. CDR3 in amino acids: CATSRDPGGEETQYF. Written as DNA, the CDR3 is TGTGCCACCAGCAGAGATCCGGGAGGGGAGGAGACCCAGTACTTC. The complete variable domain, with remaining parts taken from reference TRBV15 and TRBJ2-5, reads DAMVIQNPRYQVTQFGKPVTLSCSQTLNHNVMYWYQQKSSQAPKLLFHYYDKDFNNEADTPDNFQSRRPNTSFCFLDIRSPGLGDTAMYLCATSRDPGGEETQYFGPGTRLLVL.

This rearrangement joins TRBV6-1 to TRBJ1-1, with 9 positions matching TRBD1. This CDR3 comprises 12 residues. The V and J ends lost 6 bases and 4 bases, in that order; junction bases with no gene match: 0. Looked up from germline, CDR1 is MNHNS and CDR2 is SASEGT. The CDR3, as DNA: TGTGCCAGCAGGACAGGGGGCACTGAAGCTTTCTTT. As protein: CASRTGGTEAFF.

The CDR3 DNA follows: TGCGCCAGCAGCTTGGAACAGGGGTCGGTCTACAATGAGCAGTTCTTC. Amino acid sequence: CASSLEQGSVYNEQFF. The V call is TRBV5-1, the J call TRBJ2-1; 7 bases agree with TRBD1. The germline gives CDR1 SGHRS, CDR2 YFSETQ. The V segment lost 0 bases and the J segment 3 bases; nucleotides outside the gene matches: 6. The CDR3 has 16 residues.